The 9 T cell receptor beta chains presented below share a single source sample, sequenced in a study of graft-versus-host responses after intestinal transplantation. These receptors' antigens are unknown. This table comes from immunoSEQ multiplex PCR, and its TCRdb copy is limited to in-frame clones, with some not included. Among around 130,000 clones, approximately 94% were seen once, and the ten largest hold over 0.15%. This specimen consisted of unstimulated CD4+ T cells sorted from spleen or lymph node cells, obtained before intestinal transplant. Receptor source: a human donor who received an intestinal transplant.

This chain connects TRBV13 to TRBJ2-3, with 9 bases lining up with TRBD2. Germline CDR1 and CDR2: PRHDT and FYEKMQ (reference sequence). With 8 bases clipped from V and 1 base from J, the junction kept 4 bases outside the gene matches. The CDR3 is made up of 14 amino acids. The CDR3 spells CASASGVGTDTQYF. The DNA for the CDR3 is TGTGCCAGCGCTAGCGGGGTTGGCACAGATACGCAGTATTTT.

This chain links TRBV6-5 with TRBJ1-6, with 8 bases matching TRBD1. V was clipped by 6 bases and J by 13 bases; unmatched bases: 5. The CDR3 totals 12 residues. Germline V CDR1 and CDR2: MNHEY, SVGAGI. CDR3 residues: CASRDRVSPLHF. The CDR3 coding sequence is TGTGCCAGCAGGGACAGGGTTTCGCCCCTCCACTTT.

CDR3 nucleotides: TGCGCCAGCAGCTTGGAGGGACAGGTCTTCGAAGCTTTCTTT. Translation gives CASSLEGQVFEAFF. The V and J genes are TRBV5-1 and TRBJ1-1; 8 bases match TRBD1. Germline values: CDR1 SGHRS, CDR2 YFSETQ. This CDR3 contains 14 residues. V shed 0 bases and J 8 bases; nucleotides not matched to a gene: 6.

The rearrangement joins TRBV6-5 to TRBJ1-2; D is undetermined. With 5 bases removed from V and 4 bases from J, the gap between germline ends came to 11 bases. Germline V gene data show CDR1 as MNHEY and CDR2 as SVGAGI. This CDR3 spans 13 amino acids. The chain's CDR3 is CASSEALGYGYTF. The CDR3 nucleotides read TGTGCCAGCAGTGAAGCGTTGGGCTATGGCTACACCTTC.

This clone was detected a few times. The J gene is TRBJ1-4, the V gene TRBV6-5, with 7 positions matching TRBD1. V shed 2 bases, J shed 8 bases, and the junction held 8 bases outside the gene matches. The CDR3 is 15 amino acids. CDR1 and CDR2 from the germline V gene are MNHEY and SVGAGI. CDR3: CASSYLTGLREKLFF. As DNA, the CDR3 is TGTGCCAGCAGTTACCTGACAGGGCTTAGGGAAAAACTGTTTTTT.

This chain links TRBV6-6 with TRBJ1-3; D ambiguous. CDR1 MNHNY and CDR2 SVGAGI come from the germline V gene (reference sequence). V shed 2 bases and J shed 2 bases, with 4 bases lying between them. The CDR3 extends over 13 amino acids. The CDR3 coding sequence is TGTGCCAGCAGTTACAGGGCTGGAAACACCATATATTTT. It is translated as CASSYRAGNTIYF.

V gene TRBV7-6 combines with J gene TRBJ2-5, with D perhaps TRBD1 or TRBD2 (5 bases each). There are 14 residues in the CDR3. CDR1 is SGHVS, CDR2 FNYEAQ, per germline. The V end lost 6 bases, the J end lost 10 bases, and 21 bases lay between the germline ends. The CDR3 bases are TGTGCCAGCAGTTCACGGGGCCTTGGCGGTTTCCAGTACTTC. Protein: CASSSRGLGGFQYF.

This sequence joins TRBV27 and TRBJ1-1, with D uncertain. Deletions cut 9 bases from V and 1 base from J, with 12 bases between. Germline V lookup: CDR1 MNHEY, CDR2 SMNVEV (reference sequence). The CDR3 is 13 residues long. The CDR3 loop is CASRRAGNTEAFF. The CDR3 DNA reads TGTGCCAGTCGAAGAGCAGGGAACACTGAAGCTTTCTTT.

The chain is built from TRBV5-1 and TRBJ2-1; D assignment may be TRBD1 or TRBD2 (5 bases each). V was shortened by 2 bases and J by 0 bases, with 12 bases between the two germline ends. In germline, CDR1 is SGHRS, CDR2 YFSETQ. CDR3 size: 16 residues. This CDR3 reads CASSFPGRSSYNEQFF. CDR3 nucleotides: TGCGCCAGCAGCTTCCCGGGACGCAGCTCCTACAATGAGCAGTTCTTC.